The T cell receptor (beta chain) described here comes from a study of control samples from healthy donors and cancer patients. Germline lookup yields CDR1 SGHRS and CDR2 YFSETQ. The germline V and J ends were trimmed by 5 bases and 0 bases, with 8 bases remaining between them. The length of the CDR3 is 14 residues. Assay used: immunoSEQ multiplex PCR; TCRdb lists only in-frame clones, some missing. The data show about 140,000 clones, 88% seen once. The receptor was derived from a young man in good health. This chain joins TRBV5-1 and TRBJ2-2; no reliable D call. Input material: blood. The CDR3 region has the DNA TGCGCCAGCAGTAAAGGAACGAACACCGGGGAGCTGTTTTTT. This translates into CASSKGTNTGELFF.